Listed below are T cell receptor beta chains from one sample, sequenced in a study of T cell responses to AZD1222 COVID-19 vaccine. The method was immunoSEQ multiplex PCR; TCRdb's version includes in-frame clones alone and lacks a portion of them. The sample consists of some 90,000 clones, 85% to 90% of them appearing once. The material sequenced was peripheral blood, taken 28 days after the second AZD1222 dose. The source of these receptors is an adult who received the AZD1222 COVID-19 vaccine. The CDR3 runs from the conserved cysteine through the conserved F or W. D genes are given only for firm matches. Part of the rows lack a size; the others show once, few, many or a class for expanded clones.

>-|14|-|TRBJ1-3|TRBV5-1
TGCGCCAGCAGCATCGGGACAACTGGAAACACCATATATTTT
CASSIGTTGNTIYF
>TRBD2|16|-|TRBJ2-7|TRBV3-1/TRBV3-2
TGTGCCAGCAGCCAAGTACCTAGCGGGGGGGCGAGGGAGCAGTACTTC
CASSQVPSGGAREQYF
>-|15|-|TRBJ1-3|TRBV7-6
TGTGCCAGCAGTGTGCGGGGGGGCTCTGGAAACACCATATATTTT
CASSVRGGSGNTIYF
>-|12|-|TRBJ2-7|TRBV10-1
TGCGCCAGCAGTGGAGGACAGCTCGAGCAGTACTTC
CASSGGQLEQYF
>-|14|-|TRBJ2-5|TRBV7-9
TGTGCCAGCAGCTTAGGGACAGTCGGGGAGACCCAGTACTTC
CASSLGTVGETQYF
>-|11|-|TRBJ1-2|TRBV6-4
TGTGCCAGCAGAGGGACCGGTGGCTACACCTTC
CASRGTGGYTF
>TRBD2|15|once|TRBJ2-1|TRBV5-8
TGTGCCAGCCGCCGCGGGACTAACTCCTACAATGAGCAGTTCTTC
CASRRGTNSYNEQFF
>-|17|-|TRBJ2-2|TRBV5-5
TGTGCCAGCAGCGGTCCCAGGGTACCGACGAACACCGGGGAGCTGTTTTTT
CASSGPRVPTNTGELFF
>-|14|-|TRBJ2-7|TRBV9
TGTGCCAGCAGCCGGGGCGGTACCCAATACGAGCAGTACTTC
CASSRGGTQYEQYF
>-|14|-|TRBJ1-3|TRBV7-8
TGTGCCAGCAGGGCCCCGGGATCTGGAAACACCATATATTTT
CASRAPGSGNTIYF